This T cell receptor (beta chain) was recovered during a study of CD8+ T cells in alopecia areata. Isolated RNA was reverse transcribed into cDNA used as the sequencing template. TCRdb keeps only in-frame clones here, not all; method: immunoSEQ multiplex PCR. The sample lists 150,000 to 200,000 clones, 59% seen once, with 14% to 15% in the top ten. Punch biopsies of lesional scalp, plus peripheral blood, were taken from alopecia areata patients. Study-wide points: Possibly because of HLA-related factors, TCR sharing was less clear across patients than in mice. Normal skin's resident alphabeta T cells are also sequenced in scalp samples.

This clone has just a few counts. Its cognate antigen is unknown. The receptor's source is a human donor with alopecia areata. Material: CD4+ T cells sorted from blood, obtained at week 0.

In nucleotides, the CDR3 is TGCAGCGCAAATGTCCAGGGGGAAAACACCATATATTTT. Residues: CSANVQGENTIYF. This rearrangement joins TRBV29-1 to TRBJ1-3; 7 bases are a match to TRBD1. CDR1 and CDR2 from the germline V gene are SQVTM and ANQGSEA. After removal of 7 bases from V and 6 bases from J, the junction contained 9 bases not matched to a gene. The CDR3 runs 13 residues.